This paragraph reports one T cell receptor beta chain. Its antigen is unidentified. This sample was taken from a study of a mutant IDH1 vaccine in newly diagnosed glioma. Study details: Patients had eight vaccinations, in weeks 1, 3, 5, 7, 11, 15, 19 and 23. Once 4-6 weeks had passed after radiotherapy alone, vaccination started, or it started with temozolomide cycles. Earlier therapy was either radiotherapy, temozolomide, or both, and most got both.

Some clones are missing from TCRdb's copy, which holds only in-frame ones; the method was immunoSEQ multiplex PCR. The table lists fewer than 30,000 clones, about 78% of them singletons. V lost 1 base and J lost 8, with 11 bases in between. The CDR3 has 13 amino acids. CDR1 and CDR2 from the germline V gene are LGHNT and FRNRAP. This sample's time point: week 11, during vaccination. With topical imiquimod, each dose of the vaccine consisted of 300 ug of mutant IDH1 20-mer peptide. This TCR was recovered from a woman aged 18-29 years with glioma. The sequenced sample was PBMCs, obtained from a glioma patient whose treatment included an IDH1 peptide vaccine. The chain employs TRBV12-5 and TRBJ1-2; D is unresolved. This chain's CDR3 is CASGLGLLYGYTF. In nucleotides, the CDR3 is TGTGCTAGTGGTTTGGGACTCCTCTACGGCTACACCTTC.